Each of the 21 T cell receptor beta chains below was sequenced from the same sample in a study of T cell responses to AZD1222 COVID-19 vaccine (dated by TCRdb to 2020 to 2022). This sample's time point label indicates: baseline before first vaccination. Libraries were prepared through the immunoSEQ multiplex PCR assay. What TCRdb holds here is the immuneACCESS table cut down to in-frame rearrangements. Part of the clones is not present; checked against another copy, under half of the missing clones reflect an unresolved V gene, and the others are unexplained. Counted in this sample were 130,000 to 150,000 clones; around nine tenths of them appeared once. About 4.6% of the sample is held by the ten biggest clonotypes. This material consisted of peripheral blood, taken on day 0 of AZD1222 vaccination. Receptors originate from an adult in good health.

This clone has just one count. This rearrangement joins TRBV7-9 to TRBJ2-7; no clear D. V gave up 1 base and J gave up 2 bases, with 15 bases separating them. The CDR3 covers 16 residues. In germline, CDR1 is SEHNR, CDR2 FQNEAQ (reference sequence). The CDR3 region has the DNA TGTGCCAGCAGCTTAGGCCCGAAGGATTTAACCTACGAGCAGTACTTC. Its translation is CASSLGPKDLTYEQYF.

The chain links TRBV10-2 to TRBJ2-7; tentatively, D is TRBD1 (6 bases). Germline V gene sequence: CDR1 WSHSY, CDR2 SAAADI. V was cut by 7 bases and J by 3 bases, with 13 bases left in between. This CDR3 contains 13 residues. CDR3 protein: CASKDSKGYEQYF. DNA for the CDR3: TGCGCCAGCAAGGACAGTAAAGGCTACGAGCAGTACTTC.

CDR3 in amino acids: CASSLGQLNYGYTF. The CDR3 DNA reads as TGTGCCAGCAGCCTGGGACAGTTGAACTATGGCTACACCTTC. The genes are TRBV7-9 and TRBJ1-2, with 7 bases that match TRBD1. V was clipped by 5 bases and J by 2 bases; unmatched bases: 5. Germline V gene lookup returns CDR1 SEHNR and CDR2 FQNEAQ (reference sequence). There are 14 residues in the CDR3.

This chain uses TRBV5-1 with TRBJ1-4; TRBD1 aligns across 9 bases. CDR1 is SGHRS and CDR2 is YFSETQ in the germline V gene. This CDR3 is built from 14 residues. Germline trimming cut 4 bases from V and 5 bases from J; bases unmatched to any gene: 3. The CDR3 nucleotides read TGCGCCAGCAGCCCGGGACAGGGCAATGAAAAACTGTTTTTT. The encoded protein is CASSPGQGNEKLFF.

The chain has TRBV9 and TRBJ2-1; 7 bases agree with TRBD1. J was trimmed by 6 bases and V by 4 bases; bases with no gene match: 19. The CDR3 totals 18 residues. Germline V gene sequence: CDR1 SGDLS, CDR2 YYNGEE. The CDR3 DNA reads as TGTGCCAGCAGCCCACAGGGGACGTTGTTCCCCGGCTTCAATGAGCAGTTCTTC. Its translation: CASSPQGTLFPGFNEQFF. Full variable domain (outside the CDR3, taken from reference TRBV9 and TRBJ2-1): DSGVTQTPKHLITATGQRVTLRCSPRSGDLSVYWYQQSLDQGLQFLIQYYNGEERAKGNILERFSAQQFPDLHSELNLSSLELGDSALYFCASSPQGTLFPGFNEQFFGPGTRLTVL.

The chain links TRBV19 to TRBJ1-1, with a possible D match to TRBD1 (5 bases). V lost 5 bases and J 4 bases, leaving 11 bases between the germline ends. Germline CDR1 reads LNHDA; CDR2 reads SQIVND (reference sequence). The CDR3 contains 13 residues. CDR3 sequence: CASSDGGFTEAFF. In DNA form, the CDR3 reads TGTGCCAGTAGTGACGGGGGATTCACTGAAGCTTTCTTT.

This clone was counted only a few times. The DNA for the CDR3 is TGTGCCAGCAGTGACATCGGGGGGGATTACACCGGGGAGCTGTTTTTT. As protein: CASSDIGGDYTGELFF. V is TRBV6-1 and J is TRBJ2-2; 8 positions agree with TRBD2. The CDR3 length is 16 residues. Trimming cost V 3 bases and J 3 bases; bases outside gene matches: 6. CDR1 is MNHNS, CDR2 SASEGT, per germline.

J is TRBJ1-2 and V is TRBV5-8; TRBD1 might be the D (6 bases). This CDR3 comprises 14 residues. The germline V gene has CDR1 SGHTS and CDR2 YDEGEE. With 1 base removed from V and 0 bases from J, the gap between germline ends came to 7 bases. As DNA, the CDR3 is TGTGCCAGCAGCTTGTACAGGGCTAACTATGGCTACACCTTC. Translation: CASSLYRANYGYTF.

V gene TRBV9 combines with J gene TRBJ2-3; TRBD2 matches 9 bases. Germline V lookup: CDR1 SGDLS, CDR2 YYNGEE. This CDR3 region has 16 residues. V lost 0 bases to trimming and J lost 5 bases; unmatched junction nucleotides: 7. CDR3 bases: TGTGCCAGCAGCGTAGGAATTAGCGGGAGTCTAGATACGCAGTATTTT. It is translated as CASSVGISGSLDTQYF. The full variable domain, rest sourced from reference TRBV9 and TRBJ2-3, is DSGVTQTPKHLITATGQRVTLRCSPRSGDLSVYWYQQSLDQGLQFLIQYYNGEERAKGNILERFSAQQFPDLHSELNLSSLELGDSALYFCASSVGISGSLDTQYFGPGTRLTVL.

This clone occurred once. The chain joins TRBV2 to TRBJ2-4, with D uncertain. Germline assignment: CDR1 SNHLY and CDR2 FYNNEI. V shed 5 bases and J shed 4 bases, with 6 bases lying between them. This CDR3 comprises 12 residues. CDR3 nucleotide sequence: TGTGCCAGCAGTCCAGATAAAAACATTCAGTACTTC. Translating gives CASSPDKNIQYF.

V and J are TRBV13 and TRBJ2-1; 10 bases match TRBD2. V gave up 0 bases and J gave up 5 bases; unmatched junction bases: 7. This CDR3 is 17 amino acids long. The germline V gene has CDR1 PRHDT and CDR2 FYEKMQ (reference sequence). CDR3 in amino acids: CASSLGLAGDQDNEQFF. The CDR3 bases are TGTGCCAGCAGCTTAGGCCTAGCGGGAGATCAGGACAATGAGCAGTTCTTC.

The chain has TRBV6-2 or TRBV6-3 and TRBJ1-2; D might be TRBD1 (6 bases). Germline CDR1 and CDR2: MNHEY and SVGEGT. This CDR3 comprises 14 residues. The germline V and J ends were trimmed by 2 bases and 1 base, with 8 bases remaining between them. The CDR3 is CASSYGQFNYGYTF. The DNA for the CDR3 is TGTGCCAGCAGTTACGGACAGTTTAACTATGGCTACACCTTC.

The chain employs TRBV25-1 and TRBJ2-1; TRBD2 matches at 7 bases. From germline, CDR1 is MGHDK and CDR2 SYGVNS. This CDR3 comprises 17 residues. V lost 5 bases, J lost 0 bases, and 10 bases stayed unmatched. CDR3 region: CASSPSRGVGSYNEQFF. The CDR3 region has the DNA TGTGCCAGCAGTCCAAGCCGGGGGGTCGGCTCCTACAATGAGCAGTTCTTC.

The gene calls are TRBV9 and TRBJ1-4; D is possibly TRBD1 (6 bases). V lost 4 bases, J lost 4 bases, and 14 bases lay in between. The CDR3 totals 15 residues. Looked up from germline, CDR1 is SGDLS and CDR2 is YYNGEE. CDR3 sequence reads: CASSSSDRFNEKLFF. CDR3 nucleotide sequence: TGTGCCAGCAGCTCAAGCGACAGGTTTAATGAAAAACTGTTTTTT.

Many counts were recorded for this clone. The chain employs TRBV7-9 and TRBJ2-7, with D uncertain. The germline V and J ends were trimmed by 6 bases and 0 bases, with 6 bases remaining between them. The CDR3 consists of 12 residues. The germline V gene encodes CDR1 SEHNR and CDR2 FQNEAQ (reference sequence). In nucleotides, the CDR3 is TGTGCCAGCAGTGGAAGCTCCTACGAGCAGTACTTC. Translated: CASSGSSYEQYF.

The rearrangement uses TRBV7-4 and TRBJ2-2; 10 bases are a match to TRBD1. After removal of 6 bases from V and 0 bases from J, the junction contained 16 bases not matched to a gene. The V gene's germline CDR1 is SGHVT and CDR2 SQSDAQ. The length of the CDR3 is 20 residues. The CDR3 DNA sequence: TGTGCCAGCAGTCGTTGTGTTCACCGGGACAGGGGTACGAACACCGGGGAGCTGTTTTTT. The encoded protein is CASSRCVHRDRGTNTGELFF.

In nucleotides, the CDR3 is TGTGCCAGCAGTTACGCCTACGAGCAGTACTTC. This encodes CASSYAYEQYF. This chain connects TRBV6-5 to TRBJ2-7; D unclear. The ends were cut back, 2 bases at V and 2 bases at J, with 1 base in the middle. CDR1 and CDR2 (germline): MNHEY, SVGAGI. The CDR3 loop spans 11 amino acids.

This chain links TRBV30 with TRBJ1-4, with 7 bases that match TRBD1. The CDR3 loop spans 13 amino acids. Germline V gene sequence: CDR1 GTSNPN, CDR2 SVGIG (reference sequence). The trim removed 2 bases at V and 5 bases at J, leaving 2 bases unmatched. The CDR3 DNA reads TGTGCCTGGAGTACAGGGGCAAATGAAAAACTGTTTTTT. Translating it yields CAWSTGANEKLFF.

In this sample, this clone turned up once. The CDR3 region has the DNA TGTGCCAGCAGCTTCGGGGTCTCCTACGAGCAGTACTTC. This encodes CASSFGVSYEQYF. The genes are TRBV7-2 and TRBJ2-7; weak D call: TRBD2 (5 bases). CDR3 length: 13 residues. In germline, CDR1 is SGHTA, CDR2 FQGNSA. The V end lost 3 bases, the J end lost 0 bases, and 6 bases lay between the germline ends.

This rearrangement joins TRBV2 to TRBJ2-7; 7 nucleotides align to TRBD2. This CDR3 is 13 amino acids long. The germline CDR1 and CDR2 sequences are SNHLY and FYNNEI. The V segment lost 11 bases and the J segment 5 bases; nucleotides outside the gene matches: 12. The CDR3 region is CAGLTSFGNEQYF. The CDR3 nucleotides read TGTGCCGGATTGACTAGCTTCGGAAACGAGCAGTACTTC.

The rearrangement joins TRBV28 to TRBJ1-1, with 8 bases lining up with TRBD1. The CDR3 runs to 12 residues. Germline assignment: CDR1 MDHEN and CDR2 SYDVKM. The junction had 0 bases not matched to a gene; V was cut back by 8 bases and J by 1 base. The CDR3 loop is CASDRGNTEAFF. The CDR3 DNA reads as TGTGCCAGCGACAGGGGGAACACTGAAGCTTTCTTT.